This entry lists 15 T cell receptor beta chains sequenced from one sample in a study of T-cell memory formation after mild COVID-19. One entry per CDR3 protein results from TCRdb running MiXCR on the 5' RACE reads. Of 29,000 or so distinct CDR3 sequences listed, about 16% are singletons. Sequencing used PBMCs or a T cell subset sorted from them (not recorded which). The receptor source for this set is an adult who had mild COVID-19 (a few samples of this study predate the infection). Cell type and time point are not known.

This clonotype was counted many times. The V and J genes are TRBV6-1 and TRBJ2-3, with no clear D. Deletions cut 9 bases from V and 2 bases from J, with 18 bases between. This CDR3 has 15 residues. CDR1 and CDR2 from the germline V gene are MNHNS and SASEGT. CDR3 loop: CARTPRSSTTDTQYF. As DNA, the CDR3 is TGTGCCAGAACACCGAGGTCCAGCACCACAGATACGCAGTATTTT.

This clonotype was observed a single time. The V and J genes are TRBV7-9 and TRBJ2-1, with a possible D match to TRBD2 (5 bases). Germline values: CDR1 SEHNR, CDR2 FQNEAQ (reference sequence). V was cut by 5 bases and J by 5 bases, with 10 bases left in between. This CDR3 contains 13 residues. For the CDR3, the DNA is TGTGCCAGCAGCCCGGACTGGAACAATGAGCAGTTCTTC. Encoded protein: CASSPDWNNEQFF.

V gene TRBV19 combines with J gene TRBJ1-2; 8 bases agree with TRBD1. The ends lost 3 bases at V and 5 bases at J; junction bases unmatched: 5. The CDR3 sequence is 14 residues long. The germline V gene has CDR1 LNHDA and CDR2 SQIVND (reference sequence). Here the CDR3 DNA reads TGTGCCAGTAGTATCGGGACAGGAGATTATGGCTACACCTTC. Translation gives CASSIGTGDYGYTF.

This clonotype was recorded many times. V is TRBV12-3 or TRBV12-4 and J is TRBJ2-1; tentatively, D is TRBD1 (5 bases). The CDR3 runs 16 residues. Trimming pared 1 base from V and 6 bases from J, leaving 16 bases between. CDR3 loop: CASSLGAGQGGNEQFF. CDR3 nucleotides: TGTGCCAGCAGTTTAGGAGCCGGTCAGGGTGGCAATGAGCAGTTCTTC.

The V gene is TRBV19, the J gene TRBJ1-3; TRBD1 matches 8 bases. This CDR3 region has 16 residues. The V and J ends lost 5 bases and 0 bases, in that order; junction bases with no gene match: 6. Germline V gene lookup returns CDR1 LNHDA and CDR2 SQIVND (reference sequence). The CDR3 loop is CASSSDRGISGNTIYF. The DNA for the CDR3 is TGTGCCAGTAGTTCCGACAGGGGAATCTCTGGAAACACCATATATTTT.

This clonotype was observed at least ten times. This rearrangement joins TRBV4-3 to TRBJ1-5, with D unclear. CDR1 and CDR2 (germline): LGHNA, YSLEER. V lost 0 bases and J 3 bases, leaving 9 bases between the germline ends. CDR3 length: 15 amino acids. Here the CDR3 reads CASSQDNGPNQPQHF. Written as DNA, the CDR3 is TGCGCCAGCAGCCAAGACAACGGCCCCAATCAGCCCCAGCATTTT.

This clonotype was counted ten times or more. The V and J genes are TRBV11-2 and TRBJ2-5; 14 bases align to TRBD2. V trimming: 6 bases; J trimming: 4 bases; junction bases outside the gene matches: 13. This CDR3 has 18 amino acids. Germline CDR1 SGHAT, CDR2 FQNNGV. In DNA form, the CDR3 reads TGTGCCAGCAGACCGAGGACTAGCGGGGGGCGCGGTACAGAGACCCAGTACTTC. Translated: CASRPRTSGGRGTETQYF.

This clonotype was found many times. The chain is built from TRBV3-1 and TRBJ1-1, with 7 bases identical to TRBD1. The germline CDR1 and CDR2 sequences are LGHDT and YNNKEL (reference sequence). The CDR3 extends over 14 amino acids. V shed 1 base, J shed 5 bases, and the junction held 4 bases outside the gene matches. CDR3 protein: CASSQGQGRTEAFF. CDR3 bases: TGTGCCAGCAGCCAAGGACAGGGAAGAACTGAAGCTTTCTTT.

The chain couples TRBV10-3 to TRBJ1-1, with 12 nucleotides matching TRBD1. Germline V gene lookup returns CDR1 ENHRY and CDR2 SYGVKD. The length of the CDR3 is 12 residues. The CDR3 loop reads CKGTGGNTEAFF. The CDR3 DNA sequence: TGTAAGGGGACAGGGGGCAATACTGAAGCTTTCTTT.

This clonotype was seen a handful of times. The J gene is TRBJ1-5, the V gene TRBV6-6, with a weak D call TRBD1 (5 bases). The CDR3 covers 18 residues. Germline V gene lookup returns CDR1 MNHNY and CDR2 SVGAGI (reference sequence). V lost 0 bases to trimming and J lost 0 bases, with 15 bases between them. In DNA, the CDR3 is TGTGCCAGCAGTTACTCGGCCTCGGGGGGATATAGCAATCAGCCCCAGCATTTT. Residues: CASSYSASGGYSNQPQHF.

This clonotype was seen at least ten times. This rearrangement joins TRBV15 to TRBJ2-1; D gene unclear. Germline V gene sequence: CDR1 LNHNV, CDR2 YYDKDF (reference sequence). V was trimmed by 0 bases and J by 2 bases, leaving 11 bases between them. The CDR3 has 16 amino acids. The DNA of the CDR3 is TGTGCCACCAGCAGAGATAAGCCCCAGCCCTACAATGAGCAGTTCTTC. Translating it yields CATSRDKPQPYNEQFF.

This clonotype was observed many times. This chain links TRBV5-6 with TRBJ1-6, with D possibly matching TRBD1 (6 bases). V was clipped by 4 bases and J by 7 bases, with 15 bases between them. The CDR3 contains 15 residues. Germline lookup yields CDR1 SGHDT and CDR2 YYEEEE. CDR3 nucleotides: TGTGCCAGCAGCCCCCGGGGGCGATCAAATTCACCCCTCCACTTT. Protein sequence: CASSPRGRSNSPLHF.

This clonotype was seen at least ten times. The chain links TRBV29-1 to TRBJ1-1; the D gene is possibly TRBD1 (5 bases). CDR3 length equals 12 residues. V lost 4 bases, J lost 1 base, and 7 bases lay in between. Germline lookup yields CDR1 SQVTM and CDR2 ANQGSEA. CDR3 protein: CSVGGGNTEAFF. CDR3 nucleotide sequence: TGCAGCGTTGGGGGGGGGAACACTGAAGCTTTCTTT.

This clonotype was seen many times. Here the CDR3 reads CASSRIATRDSTYEQYF. The CDR3 DNA reads TGTGCCAGCAGCCGAATAGCTACCCGGGACAGTACCTACGAGCAGTACTTC. The V and J genes are TRBV7-8 and TRBJ2-7, with 7 bases fitting TRBD1. The junction had 15 bases not matched to a gene; V was cut back by 5 bases and J by 2 bases. CDR3 length: 17 amino acids. CDR1 is SGHVS and CDR2 is FQNEAQ in the germline V gene.

At least ten counts were recorded for this clonotype. The rearrangement links TRBV29-1 to TRBJ1-1, with D hard to call. The germline CDR1 and CDR2 sequences are SQVTM and ANQGSEA. V was shortened by 7 bases and J by 5 bases, with 20 bases between the two germline ends. The CDR3 runs to 14 residues. CDR3 in amino acids: CSAGRWEAGTEAFF. In DNA form, the CDR3 reads TGCAGCGCCGGCCGGTGGGAGGCGGGAACTGAAGCTTTCTTT.